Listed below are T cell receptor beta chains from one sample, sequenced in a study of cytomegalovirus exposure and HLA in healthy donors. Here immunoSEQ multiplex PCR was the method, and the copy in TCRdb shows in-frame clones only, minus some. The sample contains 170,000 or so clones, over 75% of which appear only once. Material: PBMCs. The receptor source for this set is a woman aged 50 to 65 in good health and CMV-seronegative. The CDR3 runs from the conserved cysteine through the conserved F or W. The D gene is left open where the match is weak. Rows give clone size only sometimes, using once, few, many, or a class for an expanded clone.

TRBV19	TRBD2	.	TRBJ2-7	TGTGCCACGTCTTCCGCGGGAGGGCTCTACGAGCAGTACTTC	CATSSAGGLYEQYF
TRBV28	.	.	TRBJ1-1	TGTGCCAGCAGTTTCACGACGCGACAGGAAGCTTTCTTT	CASSFTTRQEAFF
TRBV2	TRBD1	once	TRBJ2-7	TGTGCCAGCACGGGACAGTTCTACGAGCAGTACTTC	CASTGQFYEQYF
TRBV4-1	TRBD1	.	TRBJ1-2	TGCGCCAGCAGCCCAGGGACAGGGGGGAAATTGTATGGCTACACCTTC	CASSPGTGGKLYGYTF
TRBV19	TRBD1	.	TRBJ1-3	TGTGCCAGCACTCGACAGGGGGCCCGATCTGGAAACACCATATATTTT	CASTRQGARSGNTIYF
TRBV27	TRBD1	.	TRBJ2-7	TGTGCCAGCAGAGACAGGGGACGACTCCCCTACGAGCAGTACTTC	CASRDRGRLPYEQYF
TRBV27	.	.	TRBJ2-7	TGTGCCAGCAGTCCCACCAGACAGGTTTGGGTGCAGTACTTC	CASSPTRQVWVQYF
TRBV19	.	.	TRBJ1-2	TGTGCCAGTAGCGCACAGGGTGAACGTGGCTACACCTTC	CASSAQGERGYTF
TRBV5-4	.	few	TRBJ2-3	TGTGCCAGCAGCTTGAACAGCGGGCGCTCCACAGATACGCAGTATTTT	CASSLNSGRSTDTQYF
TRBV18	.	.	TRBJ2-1	TGTGCCAGCTCACCGGGGTGGCGGGCCGACGGGGGTGAGCAGTTCTTC	CASSPGWRADGGEQFF
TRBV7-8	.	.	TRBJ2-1	TGTGCCAGCAGCTTAGACAGCAGCAATGAGCAGTTCTTC	CASSLDSSNEQFF
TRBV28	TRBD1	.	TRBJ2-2	TGTGCCAGCAGAACTCCGGGACAGGGGAACACCGGGGAGCTGTTTTTT	CASRTPGQGNTGELFF
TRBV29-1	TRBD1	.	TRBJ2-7	TGCAGCGTTGAAGGGACAGGAGATCCCTACGAGCAGTACTTC	CSVEGTGDPYEQYF
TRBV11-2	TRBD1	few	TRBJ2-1	TGTGCCAGCAGCTACACCGGGACAGGGGGCGCGAGGCTGTTCTTC	CASSYTGTGGARLFF
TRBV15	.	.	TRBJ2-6	TGTGCCATACAGCCCTCTGGGGCCAACGTCCTGACTTTC	CAIQPSGANVLTF
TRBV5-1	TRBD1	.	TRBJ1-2	TGCGCCAGCAGCATTCCGGGACAGGGGGACGGCTACACCTTC	CASSIPGQGDGYTF
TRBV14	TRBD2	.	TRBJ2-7	TGTGCCAGCAGCCAAGCCCCTAGCGGGAGAACGGCCTACGAGCAGTACTTC	CASSQAPSGRTAYEQYF
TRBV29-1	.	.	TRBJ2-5	TGCAGCGCGAAAGACAGCGTAGGGACCCAGTACTTC	CSAKDSVGTQYF
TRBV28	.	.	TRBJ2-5	TGTGCCAGCGATTTAGGAGGGGAGACCCAGTACTTC	CASDLGGETQYF
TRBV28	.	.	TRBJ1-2	TGTGCCAGCAGTCCACAGGGCCTTAACTATGGCTACACCTTC	CASSPQGLNYGYTF
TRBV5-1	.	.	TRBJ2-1	TGCGCCAGCACCACAACAGGCAATGAGCAGTTCTTC	CASTTTGNEQFF
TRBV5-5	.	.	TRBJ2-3	TGTGCCAGCAGCTGGACGGGAGAGGGTACGCAGTATTTT	CASSWTGEGTQYF
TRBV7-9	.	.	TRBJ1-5	TGTGCCAGCAGCTTAGGCTCGGGTCAGCCCCAGCATTTT	CASSLGSGQPQHF
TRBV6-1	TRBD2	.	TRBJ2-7	TGTGCCAGCAGCGAAACCCGACTAGCGGGAGGGGACGAGCAGTACTTC	CASSETRLAGGDEQYF
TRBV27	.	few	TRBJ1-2	TGTGCCAGGGCAGCCCGAAACAGGGATAACTATGGCTACACCTTC	CARAARNRDNYGYTF
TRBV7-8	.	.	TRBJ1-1	TGTGCCAGCAGCTCACTATTGGACACTGAAGCTTTCTTT	CASSSLLDTEAFF